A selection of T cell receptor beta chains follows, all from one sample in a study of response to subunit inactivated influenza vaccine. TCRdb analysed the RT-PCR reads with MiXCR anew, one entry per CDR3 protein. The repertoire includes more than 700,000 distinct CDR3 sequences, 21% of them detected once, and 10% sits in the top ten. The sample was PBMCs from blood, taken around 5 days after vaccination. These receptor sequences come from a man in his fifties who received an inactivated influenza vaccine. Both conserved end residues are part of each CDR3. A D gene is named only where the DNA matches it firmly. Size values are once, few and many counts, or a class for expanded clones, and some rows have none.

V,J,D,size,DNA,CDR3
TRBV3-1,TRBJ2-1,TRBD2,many,TGTGCCAGCAGCCGGACTAGCGGGTCCTACAATGAGCAGTTCTTC,CASSRTSGSYNEQFF
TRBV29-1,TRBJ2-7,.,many,TGCAGCGTTGAAGATTGGCTTTCCTACGAGCAGTACTTC,CSVEDWLSYEQYF
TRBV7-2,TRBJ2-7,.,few,TGTGCCAGCAGCTCCTATAGTTCCGAGCAGTACTTC,CASSSYSSEQYF
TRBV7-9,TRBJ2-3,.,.,TGTGCCAGCAGCCAGGGGCGACAGAGGTCAGATACGCAGTATTTT,CASSQGRQRSDTQYF
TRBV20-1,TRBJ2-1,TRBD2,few,TGCAGGGGGGCTAGCGGGGATAATGAGCAGTTCTTC,CRGASGDNEQFF
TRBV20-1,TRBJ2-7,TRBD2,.,TGCAGTGCTAGTCTCCCGGGAGGGAACTACGAGCAGTACTTC,CSASLPGGNYEQYF
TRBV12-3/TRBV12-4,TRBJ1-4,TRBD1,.,TGTGCCAGCAGTTTTACAGGGGGAGAGCGGCTGTTTTTT,CASSFTGGERLFF
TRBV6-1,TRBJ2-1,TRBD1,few,TGTGCCAGCAGCGGGACAGGGTTTGATGAGCAGTTCTTC,CASSGTGFDEQFF
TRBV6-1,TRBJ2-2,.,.,TGTGCCAGCAGTCCCCGTTCCCCGGGAACCGGGGAGCTGTTTTTT,CASSPRSPGTGELFF
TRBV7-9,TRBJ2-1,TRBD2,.,TGTGCCAGCAGCTTAGGGACTAGCGGGAGTATCTATGAGCAGTTCTTC,CASSLGTSGSIYEQFF
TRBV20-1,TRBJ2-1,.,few,TGCAGTGCTAGTTCCGTAGCGACAGTCTCCTACAATGAGCAGTTCTTC,CSASSVATVSYNEQFF
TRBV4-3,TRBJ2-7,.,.,TGCGCCAGCAGCCAAGATAGTAGAACCTACGAGCAGTACTTC,CASSQDSRTYEQYF
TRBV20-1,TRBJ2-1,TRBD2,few,TGCAGTGCTAGAGACACTAGCGGGAGGGTCTACAATGAGCAGTTCTTC,CSARDTSGRVYNEQFF
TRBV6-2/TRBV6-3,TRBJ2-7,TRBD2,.,TGTGCCAGCAGCCCTTCTGGGGGACTAGCGGACCACCGCCGTTCCTACGAGCAGTACTTC,CASSPSGGLADHRRSYEQYF